These 28 T cell receptor beta chains came from one sample sequenced in a study of beta chain features in type 1 diabetes. As every portion of the isolated RNA was reverse transcribed, the sequencing read expressed TCRB transcripts. Sequencing was performed with immunoSEQ multiplex PCR; in TCRdb, only in-frame clones are kept and a portion is missing. The repertoire includes some 250,000 clones, less than 35% of them detected once, and 4% sits in the top ten. Sequenced: central memory CD4+ T cells from blood. Receptor source: a man aged 25-45 years in good health.

This clone appeared many times. V usage is TRBV2 and J usage is TRBJ1-6; D ambiguous. The V end lost 3 bases, the J end lost 7 bases, and 10 bases lay between the germline ends. Germline-derived CDR1 and CDR2 are SNHLY and FYNNEI. This CDR3 is built from 14 residues. CDR3 coding DNA: TGTGCCAGCAGTGAGTTCGGTGGGAATTCACCCCTCCACTTT. It codes for CASSEFGGNSPLHF. Variable domain in full (rest from reference TRBV2 and TRBJ1-6): EPEVTQTPSHQVTQMGQEVILRCVPISNHLYFYWYRQILGQKVEFLVSFYNNEISEKSEIFDDQFSVERPDGSNFTLKIRSTKLEDSAMYFCASSEFGGNSPLHFGNGTRLTVT.

The chain recombines TRBV2 with TRBJ2-5; 11 positions match TRBD2. The CDR3 runs 15 residues. V gave up 5 bases and J gave up 7 bases; unmatched junction bases: 9. Germline V gene sequence: CDR1 SNHLY, CDR2 FYNNEI. CDR3 residues: CASSKTSGEAGTQYF. The DNA for the CDR3 is TGTGCCAGCAGTAAGACTAGCGGGGAGGCAGGGACCCAGTACTTC.

This clone occurred many times. The chain links TRBV4-3 to TRBJ2-5; D is possibly TRBD1 (5 bases). The CDR3 spans 15 residues. With 6 bases removed from V and 1 base from J, the gap between germline ends came to 15 bases. The germline gives CDR1 LGHNA, CDR2 YSLEER. The CDR3 is CASSPTLTGQETQYF. The CDR3 DNA reads as TGCGCCAGCAGTCCTACCCTTACAGGCCAAGAGACCCAGTACTTC.

This clone was observed a few times. The same CDR3 is also encoded by other DNA sequences in this sample. The rearrangement links TRBV29-1 to TRBJ2-3; D gene uncertain. Germline V gene data show CDR1 as SQVTM and CDR2 as ANQGSEA. The CDR3 contains 13 residues. V lost 4 bases to trimming and J lost 2 bases, with 10 bases between them. The CDR3 sequence: CSVARPLTDTQYF. CDR3 nucleotide sequence: TGCAGCGTTGCCAGGCCCCTCACAGATACGCAGTATTTT.

The chain uses TRBV5-1 and TRBJ2-3; 7 nucleotides match TRBD2. The V and J ends lost 4 bases and 6 bases, in that order; junction bases with no gene match: 8. The CDR3 consists of 14 residues. The germline V gene has CDR1 SGHRS and CDR2 YFSETQ. Here the CDR3 DNA reads TGCGCCAGCAGCCTCAGCGGGATTGGCGATACGCAGTATTTT. Amino acid sequence: CASSLSGIGDTQYF.

The J gene is TRBJ2-5, the V gene TRBV5-1, with 8 positions matching TRBD2. CDR1 is SGHRS, CDR2 YFSETQ, per germline. The CDR3 extends over 15 amino acids. Losses at the gene ends were 4 bases for V and 5 bases for J; bases not matched to a gene: 10. CDR3 nucleotide sequence: TGCGCCAGCAGCGGGGTAGCGGGGACTGGGGAGACCCAGTACTTC. Protein sequence: CASSGVAGTGETQYF.

The rearrangement joins TRBV25-1 to TRBJ2-3; 7 bases are shared with TRBD1. Germline V gives CDR1 MGHDK, CDR2 SYGVNS. The CDR3 loop spans 15 amino acids. J was trimmed by 3 bases and V by 6 bases; bases with no gene match: 9. The chain's CDR3 is CASSTGAQGTDTQYF. DNA for the CDR3: TGTGCCAGCAGCACAGGGGCTCAAGGGACAGATACGCAGTATTTT.

The chain employs TRBV30 and TRBJ2-2; D not resolved. Germline V CDR1 and CDR2: GTSNPN, SVGIG (reference sequence). V was trimmed by 3 bases and J by 5 bases, leaving 10 bases between them. The CDR3 covers 13 residues. The CDR3 DNA is TGTGCCTGGAGCCCTCGGGCTACCGGGGAGCTGTTTTTT. It codes for CAWSPRATGELFF.

This rearrangement joins TRBV7-2 to TRBJ2-4, with TRBD1 as a possible D gene (6 bases). Germline V gene data show CDR1 as SGHTA and CDR2 as FQGNSA. This CDR3 contains 16 residues. The V gene lost 5 bases and the J gene lost 5 bases, with 19 bases spanning the gap. This CDR3 is CASSRRTALYENIQYF. The CDR3 DNA reads TGTGCCAGCAGCCGACGGACAGCCCTCTATGAAAACATTCAGTACTTC.

The chain recombines TRBV29-1 with TRBJ2-3; TRBD2 matches 7 bases. The CDR3 runs 12 residues. Unmatched junction bases numbered 3, after V lost 4 bases and J lost 5 bases. Per the germline V gene, CDR1 is SQVTM and CDR2 is ANQGSEA. The CDR3 DNA reads as TGCAGCGTTGGACGCGGGAGAGATACGCAGTATTTT. It specifies CSVGRGRDTQYF.

CDR3 sequence: CASSETPRNEQFF. CDR3 sequence (DNA): TGTGCCAGCAGTGAGACACCACGGAATGAGCAGTTCTTC. The chain links TRBV2 to TRBJ2-1; D uncertain. V shed 3 bases and J shed 7 bases, with 10 bases lying between them. This CDR3 contains 13 residues. Germline V gives CDR1 SNHLY, CDR2 FYNNEI. Full variable domain (remainder filled in from reference TRBV2 and TRBJ2-1): EPEVTQTPSHQVTQMGQEVILRCVPISNHLYFYWYRQILGQKVEFLVSFYNNEISEKSEIFDDQFSVERPDGSNFTLKIRSTKLEDSAMYFCASSETPRNEQFFGPGTRLTVL.

The chain links TRBV5-4 to TRBJ1-2, with unresolved D. The CDR3 runs to 14 residues. Trimming left V 0 bases short and J 0 bases short, with 6 bases between. Looked up from germline, CDR1 is SGHNT and CDR2 is YYREEE (reference sequence). The CDR3 DNA sequence: TGTGCCAGCAGCTTGGGAATCGCTAACTATGGCTACACCTTC. Residues: CASSLGIANYGYTF.

V is TRBV6-1 and J is TRBJ2-1, with TRBD2 matching over 9 bases. The CDR3 covers 15 residues. Trimming took 6 bases from V and 6 from J; bases not matched to a gene: 9. The germline V gene has CDR1 MNHNS and CDR2 SASEGT. The DNA for the CDR3 is TGTGCCAGCAGGCACCTGGGCGGGGGGGCCAATGAGCAGTTCTTC. It yields the protein CASRHLGGGANEQFF.

On this clone: This could be a read error, since a much larger clone is one nucleotide away. This chain joins TRBV7-8 and TRBJ1-1; 8 nucleotides agree with TRBD1. CDR1 and CDR2 (germline): SGHVS, FQNEAQ. V gave up 5 bases and J gave up 1 base; unmatched junction bases: 0. The CDR3 runs 13 residues. The CDR3 nucleotides are TGTGCCAGCAGCGACAGGGGGAACACTGAAGCTTTCTTT. Residues: CASSDRGNTEAFF.

This chain links TRBV7-9 with TRBJ1-6; D unresolved. Germline CDR1 is SEHNR and CDR2 is FQNEAQ (reference sequence). Deletions cut 1 base from V and 10 bases from J, with 11 bases between. The CDR3 is made up of 14 amino acids. CDR3 DNA: TGTGCCAGCAGCTTAGATTATCGGGGATCACCCCTCCACTTT. This encodes CASSLDYRGSPLHF. Full variable domain (remainder filled in from reference TRBV7-9 and TRBJ1-6): DTGVSQNPRHKITKRGQNVTFRCDPISEHNRLYWYRQTLGQGPEFLTYFQNEAQLEKSRLLSDRFSAERPKGSFSTLEIQRTEQGDSAMYLCASSLDYRGSPLHFGNGTRLTVT.

This clone was seen only a few times. The chain employs TRBV13 and TRBJ1-4; maybe TRBD1 (5 bases). CDR3 length equals 14 residues. Germline assignment: CDR1 PRHDT and CDR2 FYEKMQ (reference sequence). The V end was cut by 5 bases, the J end by 8 bases, with 15 bases between. CDR3 loop: CASSVRDAGEKLFF. The CDR3 DNA is TGTGCCAGCAGCGTACGGGACGCTGGGGAAAAACTGTTTTTT.

This clone occurred a few times. CDR3 loop: CASSVEDSYEQYF. The CDR3 DNA reads as TGTGCCAGCAGTGTTGAGGACAGCTACGAGCAGTACTTC. The chain is built from TRBV2 and TRBJ2-7; D might be TRBD1 (6 bases). The CDR3 spans 13 residues. CDR1 and CDR2 (germline): SNHLY, FYNNEI. Trimming left V 4 bases short and J 3 bases short, with 10 bases between.

The rearrangement joins TRBV28 to TRBJ2-5, with TRBD1 matching over 8 bases. The V gene end was trimmed by 7 bases and the J gene end by 2 bases; junction bases not matched to a gene: 18. Germline loops: CDR1 MDHEN, CDR2 SYDVKM. CDR3 length: 18 residues. The CDR3 nucleotides read TGTGCCAGCACCCATTCTCGCGCGAGGACAGGGTTGCAAGAGACCCAGTACTTC. Its translation: CASTHSRARTGLQETQYF. The variable domain in full, completed from reference TRBV28 and TRBJ2-5, reads DVKVTQSSRYLVKRTGEKVFLECVQDMDHENMFWYRQDPGLGLRLIYFSYDVKMKEKGDIPEGYSVSREKKERFSLILESASTNQTSMYLCASTHSRARTGLQETQYFGPGTRLLVL.

This chain joins TRBV29-1 and TRBJ2-3; D possibly corresponds to TRBD2 (6 bases). The CDR3 is made up of 12 amino acids. CDR1 and CDR2 (germline): SQVTM, ANQGSEA. V lost 5 bases and J 4 bases, leaving 10 bases between the germline ends. The CDR3 DNA reads TGCAGCGTTAAGGAGGGAGCAGATACGCAGTATTTT. Translated, it gives CSVKEGADTQYF.

The chain combines TRBV6-5 with TRBJ1-1; D ambiguous. Germline-derived CDR1 and CDR2 are MNHEY and SVGAGI. V dropped 4 bases and J dropped 5 bases, with 17 bases sitting between them. The CDR3 has 15 amino acids. The CDR3 here is CASSSRPNLGTEAFF. The CDR3 DNA reads TGTGCCAGCAGTTCACGACCCAATCTCGGGACTGAAGCTTTCTTT.

This chain uses TRBV6-5 with TRBJ1-5; D gene ambiguous. CDR1 and CDR2 from the germline V gene are MNHEY and SVGAGI. The V end was cut by 0 bases, the J end by 2 bases, with 11 bases between. The CDR3 consists of 16 residues. The CDR3 sequence: CASSYSPARGNQPQHF. Here the CDR3 DNA reads TGTGCCAGCAGTTACTCTCCCGCACGGGGCAATCAGCCCCAGCATTTT.

This clone was observed a few times. This chain connects TRBV2 to TRBJ2-2; D is unresolved. The CDR3 extends over 16 amino acids. V lost 0 bases to trimming and J lost 0 bases, with 8 bases between them. In germline, CDR1 is SNHLY, CDR2 FYNNEI. DNA for the CDR3: TGTGCCAGCAGTGAAGCAACCTTACCGAACACCGGGGAGCTGTTTTTT. Its protein product is CASSEATLPNTGELFF.

This chain uses TRBV5-1 with TRBJ1-1, with 9 nucleotides matching TRBD1. Germline CDR1 and CDR2: SGHRS and YFSETQ. The CDR3 runs 15 residues. With V trimmed by 4 bases and J by 2 bases, 6 bases remained unmatched. The CDR3 spells CASSPWDRDNTEAFF. CDR3 DNA: TGCGCCAGCAGCCCCTGGGACAGGGATAACACTGAAGCTTTCTTT.

This clone has just a few counts. This rearrangement joins TRBV18 to TRBJ2-7, with D possibly being TRBD1 (5 bases). The CDR3 totals 13 residues. Trimming removed 3 bases at V and 5 bases at J, with 11 bases between. CDR1 and CDR2 from the germline V gene are KGHSH and LQKENI. CDR3 sequence reads: CASSPEWGNEQYF. CDR3 nucleotides: TGTGCCAGCTCACCGGAGTGGGGCAACGAGCAGTACTTC.

This clone appeared a single time. The chain joins TRBV5-1 to TRBJ1-4; D is undetermined. Germline V lookup: CDR1 SGHRS, CDR2 YFSETQ. The CDR3 has 17 residues. The V and J ends lost 0 bases and 4 bases respectively, with 16 bases between them. In DNA form, the CDR3 reads TGCGCCAGCAGCTTGGCACGGGGTGGATCGGGTAATGAAAAACTGTTTTTT. Its protein product is CASSLARGGSGNEKLFF.

The V and J genes are TRBV30 and TRBJ2-1; tentatively, D is TRBD1 (6 bases). In germline, CDR1 is GTSNPN, CDR2 SVGIG (reference sequence). V was pared by 2 bases and J by 10 bases, with 12 bases between. The CDR3 runs 12 residues. The DNA of the CDR3 is TGTGCCTGGAGTCTCCAGGGGCGGGAGCAGTTCTTC. It encodes CAWSLQGREQFF. The full variable domain, completed using reference TRBV30 and TRBJ2-1, is SQTIHQWPATLVQPVGSPLSLECTVEGTSNPNLYWYRQAAGRGLQLLFYSVGIGQISSEVPQNLSASRPQDRQFILSSKKLLLSDSGFYLCAWSLQGREQFFGPGTRLTVL.

The rearrangement uses TRBV7-8 and TRBJ2-5; D perhaps matches TRBD2 (5 bases). The CDR3 extends over 15 amino acids. The V and J ends lost 8 bases and 4 bases respectively, with 20 bases between them. Germline V lookup: CDR1 SGHVS, CDR2 FQNEAQ. The CDR3 region is CASALLTAGRETQYF. In DNA, the CDR3 is TGTGCCAGCGCCTTACTTACGGCGGGTAGAGAGACCCAGTACTTC.

The chain couples TRBV18 to TRBJ2-5, with D possibly TRBD2 on 5 matching bases. V lost 3 bases and J 5 bases, leaving 16 bases between the germline ends. Germline V gene lookup returns CDR1 KGHSH and CDR2 LQKENI. This CDR3 comprises 15 residues. The CDR3: CASSPDIPGRETQYF. In nucleotides, the CDR3 is TGTGCCAGCTCACCGGATATCCCGGGAAGGGAGACCCAGTACTTC.